Presented here are 23 T cell receptor beta chains from one specimen sequenced in a study of regulatory T cells in long-lasting Graves disease. The TCR beta library used iRepertoire HTBI primers with Arm-PCR amplification of CDR3. MiXCR was run by TCRdb on the multiplex PCR reads, yielding one entry per CDR3 protein. The sample lists 350,000 to 450,000 distinct CDR3 sequences, 15% occurring once. Time point in this sample: newly diagnosed GD, antithyroid drugs for less than 3 months. Following extraction of RNA from PBMCs, that RNA was used to make the TCR library. Another study also made use of these data, one on T cells in Graves' hyperthyroidism and ophthalmopathy.

The specimen comprised peripheral blood mononuclear cells (PBMCs), sampled at new diagnosis, from a patient treated with antithyroid drugs. Receptors were obtained from a middle-aged woman with Graves disease.

This clonotype was counted a few times. V and J are TRBV30 and TRBJ2-3; D may be TRBD2 (6 bases). Trimming took 8 bases from V and 4 from J, leaving 19 bases between them. CDR3 length: 14 amino acids. Germline-derived CDR1 and CDR2 are GTSNPN and SVGIG (reference sequence). For the CDR3, the DNA is TGTGCCCTGACGGGAGAGCCGGGCCCAGATACGCAGTATTTT. Translated: CALTGEPGPDTQYF.

This clonotype was seen ten or more times. The chain couples TRBV30 to TRBJ1-5, with a possible D match to TRBD1 (5 bases). Germline CDR1 and CDR2: GTSNPN and SVGIG (reference sequence). V shed 3 bases and J shed 5 bases, with 8 bases lying between them. The CDR3 consists of 12 residues. The CDR3: CAWSQGDQPQHF. In nucleotides, the CDR3 is TGTGCCTGGAGCCAAGGGGATCAGCCCCAGCATTTT.

The V call is TRBV4-1, the J call TRBJ2-4, with TRBD2 matching 7 bases. The CDR3 totals 15 residues. Trimming at V came to 5 bases and at J to 0 bases, leaving 4 bases not matched to a gene. The germline CDR1 and CDR2 sequences are MGHRA and YSYEKL. This CDR3 reads CASSGGVLAKNIQYF. Here the CDR3 DNA reads TGCGCCAGCAGCGGGGGGGTTCTAGCCAAAAACATTCAGTACTTC.

For the CDR3, the DNA is TGTGCAAACACCCCGGACAAGGGAGGCGAGCAGTACTTC. This translates into CANTPDKGGEQYF. The chain combines TRBV19 with TRBJ2-7; tentative D call: TRBD2 (6 bases). The CDR3 runs to 13 residues. Germline V gene data show CDR1 as LNHDA and CDR2 as SQIVND (reference sequence).

The V gene is TRBV11-2, the J gene TRBJ2-7; 8 nucleotides line up with TRBD1. The CDR3 has 14 amino acids. CDR1 and CDR2 from the germline V gene are SGHAT and FQNNGV. J lost 3 bases, V lost 1 base, and 2 bases had no gene match. For the CDR3, the DNA is TGTGCCAGCAGCTTAGGACAGGGGCACTACGAGCAGTACTTC. It is translated as CASSLGQGHYEQYF.

In its sample, this clonotype was seen many times. The rearrangement joins TRBV12-3 or TRBV12-4 to TRBJ2-1; 9 bases align to TRBD2. With V trimmed by 5 bases and J by 2 bases, 4 bases remained unmatched. The CDR3 is 15 residues long. The CDR3 spells CASSQTSGAYNEQFF. As DNA, the CDR3 is TGTGCCAGCAGTCAGACTAGCGGAGCCTACAATGAGCAGTTCTTC.

This clonotype has ten or more counts. The V and J genes are TRBV11-2 and TRBJ2-1; 10 bases align to TRBD2. V gave up 7 bases and J gave up 3 bases; unmatched junction bases: 9. Germline V gene sequence: CDR1 SGHAT, CDR2 FQNNGV. CDR3 length: 16 residues. Written as DNA, the CDR3 is TGTGCCAGCATCCAACAAACTAGCGGGAACTACAATGAGCAGTTCTTC. It is translated as CASIQQTSGNYNEQFF.

This clonotype was seen at least ten times. The gene calls are TRBV2 and TRBJ1-1, with TRBD1 matching 7 bases. V trimming: 2 bases; J trimming: 4 bases; junction bases outside the gene matches: 4. CDR1 and CDR2 (germline): SNHLY, FYNNEI. There are 14 residues in the CDR3. The CDR3 sequence is CASSETGDLTEAFF. The DNA for the CDR3 is TGTGCCAGCAGTGAAACAGGGGATCTCACTGAAGCTTTCTTT.

In this sample, this clonotype turned up once. Since a much larger clone is just one base distant, this may be a read error. This chain connects TRBV2 to TRBJ1-1; D is possibly TRBD1 (5 bases). The CDR3 covers 15 residues. Germline CDR1 SNHLY, CDR2 FYNNEI. The CDR3 region is CASRVSGGMNTEDFF. The CDR3 DNA sequence: TGTGCCAGCAGAGTATCGGGGGGGATGAACACTGAAGATTTCTTT.

This clonotype showed up many times. CDR3 amino acids: CASSFSERATYTEAFF. CDR3 bases: TGTGCCAGCAGTTTTTCAGAGAGGGCGACTTACACTGAAGCTTTCTTT. This rearrangement joins TRBV12-3 or TRBV12-4 to TRBJ1-1; no clear D. The CDR3 extends over 16 amino acids. V gave up 3 bases and J gave up 3 bases, with 17 bases separating them.

There are many counts of this clonotype. The chain is built from TRBV28 and TRBJ2-7, with TRBD2 matching 9 bases. After removal of 7 bases from V and 3 bases from J, the junction contained 13 bases not matched to a gene. The CDR3 totals 16 residues. Germline CDR1 reads MDHEN; CDR2 reads SYDVKM. The CDR3 sequence is CASNGPGRTSVYEQYF. The CDR3 region has the DNA TGTGCCAGCAATGGACCCGGTAGGACTAGCGTCTACGAGCAGTACTTC.

This clonotype was seen ten or more times. This chain uses TRBV5-6 with TRBJ1-6; D ambiguous. The CDR3 is made up of 12 amino acids. Trimming left V 7 bases short and J 1 base short, with 3 bases between. Germline assignment: CDR1 SGHDT and CDR2 YYEEEE. The CDR3 coding sequence is TGTGCCAGCCGGTCCTATAATTCACCCCTCCACTTT. Translating gives CASRSYNSPLHF.

This chain joins TRBV20-1 and TRBJ2-3, with TRBD2 matching 16 bases. Trimming took 5 bases from V and 0 from J; bases not matched to a gene: 8. The germline gives CDR1 DFQATT, CDR2 SNEGSKA (reference sequence). The CDR3 has 18 residues. The CDR3 region is CSAVLPGLAGGSTDTQYF. CDR3 coding DNA: TGCAGTGCTGTACTGCCGGGACTAGCGGGAGGGAGCACAGATACGCAGTATTTT.

The V and J genes are TRBV18 and TRBJ2-3, with 8 bases fitting TRBD2. CDR3 size: 20 residues. V dropped 6 bases and J dropped 0; count of bases not matched to a gene: 20. The germline CDR1 and CDR2 sequences are KGHSH and LQKENI. As DNA, the CDR3 is TGTGCCAGCTCCACCCTCGGGTCAGCGGGAGCCCCTTATAGCACAGATACGCAGTATTTT. Translated: CASSTLGSAGAPYSTDTQYF. The variable domain in full, completed from reference TRBV18 and TRBJ2-3, reads NAGVMQNPRHLVRRRGQEARLRCSPMKGHSHVYWYRQLPEEGLKFMVYLQKENIIDESGMPKERFSAEFPKEGPSILRIQQVVRGDSAAYFCASSTLGSAGAPYSTDTQYFGPGTRLTVL.

This clonotype occurred many times. The rearrangement uses TRBV6-1 and TRBJ2-2; 7 nucleotides agree with TRBD1. Trimming cost V 5 bases and J 7 bases; bases outside gene matches: 10. In germline, CDR1 is MNHNS, CDR2 SASEGT. This CDR3 has 15 amino acids. CDR3 sequence (DNA): TGTGCCAGCAGTCCTGACAGGGCCTCGGGCGGGGAGCTGTTTTTT. Translation gives CASSPDRASGGELFF.

The chain links TRBV20-1 to TRBJ1-5; D uncertain. CDR3 size: 15 residues. CDR1 and CDR2 from the germline V gene are DFQATT and SNEGSKA (reference sequence). Trimming removed 0 bases from V and 3 bases from J, with 12 bases in between. The CDR3 bases are TGCAGTGCTAGAGATAGTGGCACTAACAATCAGCCCCAGCATTTT. Protein sequence: CSARDSGTNNQPQHF.

The chain has TRBV6-2 or TRBV6-3 and TRBJ2-2; 7 bases fit TRBD1. With 5 bases clipped from V and 4 bases from J, the junction kept 13 bases outside the gene matches. CDR1 MNHEY and CDR2 SVGEGT come from the germline V gene. The CDR3 has 17 residues. The DNA for the CDR3 is TGTGCCAGCAGTGATAAGTGGGACAGATCGATCACCGGGGAGCTGTTTTTT. It codes for CASSDKWDRSITGELFF.

Comment on this clonotype: Given the absence of the conserved phenylalanine or tryptophan at the CDR3 end, a read error is likely. V is TRBV20-1 and J is TRBJ2-1; possibly TRBD2 for D (5 bases). CDR3 size: 15 residues. Per germline, CDR1 DFQATT and CDR2 SNEGSKA (reference sequence). V lost 2 bases and J lost 3, with 14 bases in between. Here the CDR3 reads CSARTREARYNEQFS. CDR3 sequence (DNA): TGCAGTGCTAGAACTAGGGAAGCTCGCTACAATGAGCAGTTCTCC.

This clonotype showed up many times. The rearrangement uses TRBV25-1 and TRBJ2-1; a weak D match, TRBD2 (7 bases). This CDR3 has 15 amino acids. The V gene's germline CDR1 is MGHDK and CDR2 SYGVNS. V was cut by 6 bases and J by 4 bases, with 16 bases left in between. This chain's CDR3 is CASSRRGATYNEQFF. The CDR3 nucleotides are TGTGCCAGCAGCCGCCGGGGGGCAACGTACAATGAGCAGTTCTTC.

In this sample, this clonotype turned up a few times. The rearrangement links TRBV6-5 to TRBJ1-1; unclear D gene. This CDR3 has 17 residues. V was trimmed by 2 bases and J by 5 bases, leaving 21 bases between them. The germline gives CDR1 MNHEY, CDR2 SVGAGI. The DNA for the CDR3 is TGTGCCAGCAGTTACACCACTATCAGACAATCGGGAACTGAAGCTTTCTTT. It yields the protein CASSYTTIRQSGTEAFF.

A remark on this clonotype: This could be a read error, since a much larger clone is one nucleotide away. The chain combines TRBV24-1 with TRBJ2-2; the match to TRBD1 covers 8 bases. The germline V gene has CDR1 KGHDR and CDR2 SFDVKD. The CDR3 totals 16 residues. The CDR3 region has the DNA TGTGCCACCAGTGAATCCGGGACAGGCTATACCGGGGAGATGTTTTTT. Protein: CATSESGTGYTGEMFF.

In this sample, this clonotype turned up many times. The chain employs TRBV24-1 and TRBJ2-1, with 7 bases lining up with TRBD1. The germline CDR1 and CDR2 sequences are KGHDR and SFDVKD. V was pared by 3 bases and J by 0 bases, with 4 bases of the junction left unmatched. The CDR3 runs to 16 residues. CDR3 amino acids: CATSDPGTVSYNEQFF. In DNA, the CDR3 is TGTGCCACCAGTGATCCCGGGACAGTCTCCTACAATGAGCAGTTCTTC.

The V and J genes are TRBV12-5 and TRBJ2-3; 8 nucleotides line up with TRBD2. J was trimmed by 0 bases and V by 2 bases; bases with no gene match: 1. This CDR3 has 15 amino acids. Germline CDR1 reads LGHNT; CDR2 reads FRNRAP. CDR3 nucleotide sequence: TGTGCTAGTGGTTTGTCGGGAGGGAGCACAGATACGCAGTATTTT. Protein product: CASGLSGGSTDTQYF. The variable domain in full, completed from reference TRBV12-5 and TRBJ2-3, reads DARVTQTPRHKVTEMGQEVTMRCQPILGHNTVFWYRQTMMQGLELLAYFRNRAPLDDSGMPKDRFSAEMPDATLATLKIQPSEPRDSAVYFCASGLSGGSTDTQYFGPGTRLTVL.